What follows describes a single T cell receptor (beta chain). The CDR3 runs to 16 residues. Looked up from germline, CDR1 is LNHNV and CDR2 is YYDKDF (reference sequence). V was trimmed by 0 bases and J by 5 bases, leaving 17 bases between them. Clones were read by immunoSEQ multiplex PCR, and TCRdb kept only the in-frame ones, dropping some. This repertoire shows tens of thousands of clones, about 92% found once; its top ten account for around 2.5%. This sample was taken from a study of T cell changes during pregnancy in multiple sclerosis. The chain couples TRBV15 to TRBJ2-7, with D possibly TRBD1 on 5 matching bases. The material was peripheral blood, obtained in the first trimester of pregnancy. The TCR was taken from a female donor with multiple sclerosis, enrolled in a pregnancy study. The CDR3 loop is CATSRDRSGSLDEQYF. The CDR3 bases are TGTGCCACCAGCAGAGATCGATCAGGGTCCCTCGACGAGCAGTACTTC. The entire variable domain, with the rest obtained from reference TRBV15 and TRBJ2-7, is as follows: DAMVIQNPRYQVTQFGKPVTLSCSQTLNHNVMYWYQQKSSQAPKLLFHYYDKDFNNEADTPDNFQSRRPNTSFCFLDIRSPGLGDTAMYLCATSRDRSGSLDEQYFGPGTRLTVT.